This TCR beta chain is from a study of identical twins listed by TCRdb under 2016. Broadly, across the study: TCR alpha and beta repertoires from monozygotic twins, unrelated adults of various ages and cord blood were deep-sequenced to test whether fetal clonotypes persist. To rule out contamination, replicate twin experiments were performed at different times with different library preparation protocols. Summary of the overall study and its limitations: A weaker excess of twin sharing was found in beta out-of-frame sequences because the signal-to-noise ratio was lowered by fewer shared sequences. Zero-insertion analyses could be partly confounded by invariant T cells such as MAIT and iNKT, though diverse VJ usage argued against such confounding for most clonotypes. Out-of-frame TCR alpha sharing in monozygotic twins was systematically underestimated by recombination models, whereas sharing between unrelated individuals was in agreement with the recombination models. Because the same donors could not be followed over many years, the conclusions relied on cross-sectional statistical analysis. Out-of-frame TCR alpha sequences shared between twins showed an excess of low generation-probability sequences compared with coincidental sharing between unrelated individuals. Abundant cord blood beta clonotypes carried fewer insertions; young adult naive repertoires showed a weaker similar trend, while memory repertoires showed none.

The CDR3 measures 12 amino acids from cysteine to phenylalanine. Only CDR3 DNA remains: 36 bases, in frame from the first base. CDR1 and CDR2 are drawn from the germline V gene: MNHEY, SVGEGT. V lost 7 bases and J lost 4 bases; the stretch between them is 11 bases long. As for this clonotype: There is no known antigen for this receptor. Per-base quality was not reported, and no clone a single base away is much larger than it.

All donors were healthy Caucasians. The twin cohort comprised three pairs of female monozygotic twins, all aged about 18 to 30 years. RNA for TCR libraries was isolated from peripheral blood mononuclear cells. The receptor library was made with 5' RACE. Sequencing relied on an Illumina HiSeq 2000. A universal primer binding site was added through template switching, and the final cDNA carried a unique molecular identifier so that TCR cDNA molecules could be counted accurately. Specific primers in the conserved constant-segment region were used to synthesize first-strand cDNA for TCR alpha and beta chains. To control for contamination, every cDNA library carried two barcodes: a SMART-Mk sample barcode plus Illumina barcodes. TruSeq adapter sequences and Illumina sample barcodes were added in two successive PCR steps. Sequencing of the TCR alpha and beta cDNA libraries was done on the Illumina HiSeq platform using custom primers. The authors' analysis ran thus. MiGEC processed the raw reads to extract unique molecular identifiers, while MiXCR was used to determine the CDR3 positions. Recombination models were inferred per individual with the repgenHMM and IGoR tools using an EM algorithm. The tcR package in R was used for shared clonotype analysis, with sharing normalized by the product of cloneset sizes. To study raw recombination without the effects of thymic and clonal selection, out-of-frame nonproductive sequences were analyzed. The public reads were reprocessed in TCRdb via fastp at Q25 and MiXCR, keeping in-frame beta chains. Each CDR3 protein gets just one entry, which takes the most common genes and DNA from the rows behind it. The V and J calls and clone size are TCRdb's, not the authors'. The sample table lists approximately 620,000 distinct CDR3 sequences, about 9.4% of them with a count of one. The ten most abundant clones make up roughly 0.9% of the sample.

The same sample was also studied in work on yellow fever vaccine responses in identical twins. The second study's paper adds: According to the authors, the vaccine-induced T cell response in identical twins seemed to be partly convergent and partly specific to each individual. In the study, vaccine-responding T cell clones were precisely tracked in identical twins.

Sequenced sample: PBMCs. The sequence derives from a woman in her late teens or twenties in good health. The rearranged segments are TRBV6-2 or TRBV6-3 and TRBJ2-7; no confident D gene assignment can be made. The nucleotide sequence is TGTGCCAGCAAGGAATATGGTTACGAGCAGTACTTC. It translates as CASKEYGYEQYF.